This TCR beta chain was documented in a study of CD8 T cells in ankylosing spondylitis. In TCRdb, the 5' RACE reads were re-called with MiXCR into one record per CDR3 protein. The data hold approximately 240,000 distinct CDR3 sequences, with roughly 10% observed a single time. V lost 2 bases to trimming and J lost 11 bases, with 12 bases between them. This CDR3 has 12 residues. CDR1 and CDR2 (germline): MNHNS, SASEGT. General study results and limits: It was reported that disease-linked clones were significantly enriched in matched ankylosing spondylitis synovial fluid. Reports of some motif variants in reactive arthritis synovial fluid and blood predate this one.

To note about this clonotype: As yet, its antigen is unknown.

The TCR comes from a male donor with ankylosing spondylitis or in good health (not recorded which). Sequenced sample: blood, either unsorted or a sorted T cell fraction (not recorded which). The chain couples TRBV6-1 to TRBJ1-1, with a weak D call TRBD1 (6 bases). CDR3 sequence: CASSEWGARAFF. CDR3 DNA: TGTGCCAGCAGTGAATGGGGGGCTCGGGCTTTCTTT.